Detailed here is one TCR beta chain. Antigen: not known. Noted treatment: roughly 11-day PBMC culture with coronavirus spike peptide pools or control peptides (ViraFEST assay). This specimen belongs to a study of vaccination and CD4 T cells after COVID-19. At the Johns Hopkins FTIC core, DNA taken from cultured CD4+ T cells was sequenced by way of the Oncomine TCR Beta short-read assay. TCRdb analysed the PCR reads with MiXCR anew, one entry per CDR3 protein. The table has tens of thousands of distinct CDR3 sequences, 60% to 75% seen once. This CDR3 has 13 amino acids. Germline CDR1 DFQATT, CDR2 SNEGSKA (reference sequence). Deletions cut 6 bases from V and 3 bases from J, with 15 bases between.

The sequenced material came from CD4+ T cells from blood, cultured in vitro. This clonotype originated in a human donor who had recovered from COVID-19. This sequence joins TRBV20-1 and TRBJ2-7; weak D call: TRBD1 (6 bases). Written as DNA, the CDR3 is TGCAGTGCCTTTGACAGGCCTTTCTACGAGCAGTACTTC. Its translation: CSAFDRPFYEQYF.